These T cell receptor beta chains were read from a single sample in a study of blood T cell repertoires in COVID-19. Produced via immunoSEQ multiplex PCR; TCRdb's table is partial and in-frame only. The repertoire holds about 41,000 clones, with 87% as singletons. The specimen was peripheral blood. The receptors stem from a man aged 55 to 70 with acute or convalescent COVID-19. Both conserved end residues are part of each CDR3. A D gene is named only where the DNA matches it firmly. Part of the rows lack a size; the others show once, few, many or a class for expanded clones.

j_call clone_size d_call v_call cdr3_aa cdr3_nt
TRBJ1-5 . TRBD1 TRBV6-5 CASSRVQGTYQPQHF TGTGCCAGCTCTCGCGTACAGGGGACGTATCAGCCCCAGCATTTT
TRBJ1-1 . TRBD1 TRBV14 CASSHLGTVEAFF TGTGCCAGCAGCCACCTAGGGACAGTCGAAGCTTTCTTT
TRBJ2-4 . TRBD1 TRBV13 CASSFSGTGENIQYF TGTGCCAGCAGCTTCTCTGGGACAGGGGAGAACATTCAGTACTTC
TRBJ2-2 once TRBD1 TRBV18 CASSPRDRSGELFF TGTGCCAGCTCACCGAGGGACAGAAGCGGGGAGCTGTTTTTT
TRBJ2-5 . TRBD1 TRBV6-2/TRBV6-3 CASSSGYRGGLETQYF TGTGCCAGCAGTTCCGGGTACAGGGGCGGTTTGGAGACCCAGTACTTC
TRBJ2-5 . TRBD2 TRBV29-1 CSVELAGSQETQYF TGCAGCGTTGAGTTAGCGGGGTCCCAAGAGACCCAGTACTTC
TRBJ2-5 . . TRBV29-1 CSVSTPGQMDGETQYF TGCAGCGTTTCAACCCCGGGACAAATGGATGGTGAGACCCAGTACTTC
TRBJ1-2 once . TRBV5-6 CASSLAGETNYGYTF TGTGCCAGCAGCTTGGCCGGAGAGACTAACTATGGCTACACCTTC
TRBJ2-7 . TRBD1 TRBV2 CASSPRGTGTYEQYF TGTGCCAGCAGTCCCCGAGGGACAGGAACCTACGAGCAGTACTTC
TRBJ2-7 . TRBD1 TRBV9 CASSSGTESSYEQYF TGTGCCAGCAGCTCCGGGACAGAAAGCTCCTACGAGCAGTACTTC
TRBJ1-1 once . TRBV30 CAWSVALNTEAFF TGTGCCTGGAGTGTAGCTCTGAACACTGAAGCTTTCTTT
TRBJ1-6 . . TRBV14 CASSQEGPGTTHPTGNSPLHF TGTGCCAGCAGCCAAGAAGGGCCCGGGACAACTCACCCGACGGGGAATTCACCCCTCCACTTT
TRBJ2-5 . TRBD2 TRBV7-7 CASSLGASGGNQETQYF TGTGCTAGCAGCTTGGGTGCTAGCGGGGGTAACCAAGAGACCCAGTACTTC
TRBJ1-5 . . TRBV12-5 CASGLDGQNHQPQHF TGTGCTAGTGGTTTGGACGGACAGAACCATCAGCCCCAGCATTTT
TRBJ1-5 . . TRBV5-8 CASSFLEQPQHF TGTGCCAGCAGCTTTCTCGAGCAGCCCCAGCATTTT
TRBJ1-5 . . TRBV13 CASSFGGEPNQPQHF TGTGCCAGCAGCTTTGGAGGGGAACCCAATCAGCCCCAGCATTTT
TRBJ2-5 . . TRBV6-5 CASRRALGETQYF TGTGCCAGCAGGCGGGCCTTAGGGGAGACCCAGTACTTC
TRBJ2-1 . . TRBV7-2 CASSLDAGEQFF TGTGCCAGCAGCTTAGACGCGGGTGAGCAGTTCTTC
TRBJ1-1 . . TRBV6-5 CASTLNTQGSTEAFF TGTGCCAGCACTTTGAACACGCAGGGATCCACTGAAGCTTTCTTT
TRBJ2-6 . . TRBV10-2 CASTEGGANVLTF TGCGCCAGCACGGAGGGTGGGGCCAACGTCCTGACTTTC
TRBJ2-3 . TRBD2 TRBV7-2 CASSREAGGTDTQYF TGTGCCAGCAGCCGGGAAGCGGGGGGCACAGATACGCAGTATTTT
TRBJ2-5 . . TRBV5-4 CASSFRETQYF TGTGCCAGCAGCTTTCGAGAGACCCAGTACTTC
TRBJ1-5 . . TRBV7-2 CASSLSARQPQHF TGTGCCAGCAGCTTATCTGCGCGTCAGCCCCAGCATTTT
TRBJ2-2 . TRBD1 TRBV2 CASGTAYSNTGELFF TGTGCCAGTGGGACAGCATATTCGAACACCGGGGAGCTGTTTTTT
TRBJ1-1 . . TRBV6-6 CASSPGVNTEAFF TGTGCCAGCAGTCCCGGGGTGAACACTGAAGCTTTCTTT
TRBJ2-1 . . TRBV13 CASCDGQQTEQFF TGTGCCAGCTGCGATGGACAGCAAACAGAGCAGTTCTTC
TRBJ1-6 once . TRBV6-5 CASSEQGISPLHF TGTGCCAGCAGCGAGCAGGGTATTTCACCCCTCCACTTT
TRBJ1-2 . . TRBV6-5 CASRDGVIGYTF TGTGCCAGCAGGGACGGGGTGATTGGCTACACCTTC
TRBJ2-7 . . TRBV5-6 CASSSTGFYEQYF TGTGCCAGCAGCTCAACAGGGTTCTACGAGCAGTACTTC
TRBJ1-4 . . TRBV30 CAWSPQRNEKLFF TGTGCCTGGAGTCCGCAGCGAAATGAAAAACTGTTTTTT
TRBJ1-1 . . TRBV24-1 CATSDGLSAFF TGTGCCACCAGTGATGGCCTGTCAGCTTTCTTT
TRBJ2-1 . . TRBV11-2 CASKGPNEQFF TGTGCCAGCAAGGGGCCTAATGAGCAGTTCTTC
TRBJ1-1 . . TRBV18 CASSAEQGRNTEAFF TGTGCCAGCTCCGCTGAACAGGGCCGGAACACTGAAGCTTTCTTT
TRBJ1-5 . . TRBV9 CASPNLGGIPNQPQHF TGTGCCAGCCCCAATTTGGGCGGGATCCCCAATCAGCCCCAGCATTTT
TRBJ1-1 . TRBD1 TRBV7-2 CASSTGGQTEAFF TGTGCCAGCAGCACAGGGGGCCAGACTGAAGCTTTCTTT
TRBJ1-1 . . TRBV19 CASSSDRSTEAFF TGTGCCAGTAGTTCAGACAGATCCACTGAAGCTTTCTTT
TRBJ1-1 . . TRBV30 CAWSAMGPRGDTEAFF TGTGCCTGGAGTGCGATGGGGCCTCGGGGGGACACTGAAGCTTTCTTT